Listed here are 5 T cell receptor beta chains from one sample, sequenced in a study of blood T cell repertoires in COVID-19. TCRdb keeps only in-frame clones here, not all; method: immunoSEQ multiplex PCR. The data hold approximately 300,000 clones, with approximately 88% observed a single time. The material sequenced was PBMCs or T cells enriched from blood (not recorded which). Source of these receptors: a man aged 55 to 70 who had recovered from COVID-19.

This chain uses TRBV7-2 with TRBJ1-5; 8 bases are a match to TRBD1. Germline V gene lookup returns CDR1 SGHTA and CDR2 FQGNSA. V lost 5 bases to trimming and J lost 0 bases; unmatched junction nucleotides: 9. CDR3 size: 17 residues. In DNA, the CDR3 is TGTGCCAGCAGCCCCCGGACAGGGCTTTATAGCAATCAGCCCCAGCATTTT. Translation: CASSPRTGLYSNQPQHF. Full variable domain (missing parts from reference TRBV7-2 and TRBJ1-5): GAGVSQSPSNKVTEKGKDVELRCDPISGHTALYWYRQSLGQGLEFLIYFQGNSAPDKSGLPSDRFSAERTGGSVSTLTIQRTQQEDSAVYLCASSPRTGLYSNQPQHFGDGTRLSIL.

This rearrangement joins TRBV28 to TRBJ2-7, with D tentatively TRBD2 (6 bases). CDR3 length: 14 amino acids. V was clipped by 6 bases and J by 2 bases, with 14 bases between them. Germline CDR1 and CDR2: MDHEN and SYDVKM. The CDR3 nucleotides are TGTGCCAGCAGGCCCCACGGGGGAGCCTACGAGCAGTACTTC. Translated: CASRPHGGAYEQYF.

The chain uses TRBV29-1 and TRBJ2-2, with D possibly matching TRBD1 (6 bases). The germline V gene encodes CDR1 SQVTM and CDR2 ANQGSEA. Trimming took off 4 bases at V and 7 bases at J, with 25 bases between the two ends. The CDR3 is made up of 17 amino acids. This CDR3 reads CSVVVVMTGSGHGELFF. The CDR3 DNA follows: TGCAGCGTTGTCGTGGTTATGACAGGCAGTGGTCACGGGGAGCTGTTTTTT.

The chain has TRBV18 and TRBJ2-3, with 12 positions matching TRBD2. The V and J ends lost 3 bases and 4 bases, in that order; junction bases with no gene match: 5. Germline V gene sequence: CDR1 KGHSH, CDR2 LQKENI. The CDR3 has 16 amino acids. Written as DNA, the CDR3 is TGTGCCAGCTCACCTCTAGCGGGAGGGCCATCAGATACGCAGTATTTT. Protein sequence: CASSPLAGGPSDTQYF.

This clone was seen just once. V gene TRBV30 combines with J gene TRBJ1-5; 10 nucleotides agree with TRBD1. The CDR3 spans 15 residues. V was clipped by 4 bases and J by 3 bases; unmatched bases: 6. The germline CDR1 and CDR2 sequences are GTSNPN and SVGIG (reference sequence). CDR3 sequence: CAWTGQGLPNQPQHF. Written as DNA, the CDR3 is TGTGCCTGGACGGGACAGGGGTTACCCAATCAGCCCCAGCATTTT. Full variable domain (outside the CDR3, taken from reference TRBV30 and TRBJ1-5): SQTIHQWPATLVQPVGSPLSLECTVEGTSNPNLYWYRQAAGRGLQLLFYSVGIGQISSEVPQNLSASRPQDRQFILSSKKLLLSDSGFYLCAWTGQGLPNQPQHFGDGTRLSIL.